This T cell receptor beta chain appears in the sequencing data of a study of CD8+ T cells in alopecia areata. Across the study: Each of the treated patients was given oral tofacitinib, 5 to 10 mg twice daily, for moderate-to-severe alopecia areata. Overall study results and limits: Higher clonality than in normal scalp was seen in lesional scalp, especially alopecia totalis/universalis. Sequencing of scalp tissue also captures the resident alphabeta T cells of normal skin.

Once RNA had been extracted, it was reverse transcribed into cDNA to act as the sequencing template. Only in-frame clones appear in the TCRdb table, and some are missing; sequencing was by immunoSEQ multiplex PCR. The sample holds 150,000 or so clones, 87% seen once. On this clone: Antigen: not known.

Researchers gathered lesional scalp punch biopsies and peripheral blood from patients with alopecia areata. The clonotype comes from a human donor with alopecia areata. Sequencing was performed on CD8+ T cells sorted from blood, taken at week 0.

The CDR3 loop is CASRGLAGLDTGELFF. Here the CDR3 DNA reads TGTGCCAGCAGAGGACTAGCGGGACTCGACACCGGGGAGCTGTTTTTT. The chain combines TRBV6-6 with TRBJ2-2; 12 positions match TRBD2. The J segment lost 3 bases and the V segment lost 6 bases, leaving 5 bases of the junction unmatched. The CDR3 has 16 residues. Germline-derived CDR1 and CDR2 are MNHNY and SVGAGI (reference sequence).